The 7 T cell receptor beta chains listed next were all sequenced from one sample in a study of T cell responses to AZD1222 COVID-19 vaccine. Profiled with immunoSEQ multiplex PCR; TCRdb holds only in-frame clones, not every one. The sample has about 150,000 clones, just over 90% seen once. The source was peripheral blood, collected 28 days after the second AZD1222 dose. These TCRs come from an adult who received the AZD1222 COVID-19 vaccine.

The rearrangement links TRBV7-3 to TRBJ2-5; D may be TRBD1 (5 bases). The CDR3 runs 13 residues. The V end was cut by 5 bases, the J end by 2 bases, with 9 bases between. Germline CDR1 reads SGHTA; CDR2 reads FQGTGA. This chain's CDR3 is CASSHDRQETQYF. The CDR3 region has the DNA TGTGCCAGCAGCCACGACAGACAAGAGACCCAGTACTTC.

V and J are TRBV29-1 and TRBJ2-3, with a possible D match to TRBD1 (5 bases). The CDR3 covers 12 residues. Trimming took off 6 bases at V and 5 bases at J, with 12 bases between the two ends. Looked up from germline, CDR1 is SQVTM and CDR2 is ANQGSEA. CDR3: CSVLPGRDTQYF. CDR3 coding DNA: TGCAGCGTGCTCCCAGGGCGAGATACGCAGTATTTT.

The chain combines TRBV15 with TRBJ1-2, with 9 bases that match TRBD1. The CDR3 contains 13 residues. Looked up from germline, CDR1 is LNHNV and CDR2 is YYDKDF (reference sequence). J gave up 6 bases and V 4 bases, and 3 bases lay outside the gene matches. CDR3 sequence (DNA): TGTGCCACCAGCACCCGGACAGGGGATGGCTACACCTTC. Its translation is CATSTRTGDGYTF.

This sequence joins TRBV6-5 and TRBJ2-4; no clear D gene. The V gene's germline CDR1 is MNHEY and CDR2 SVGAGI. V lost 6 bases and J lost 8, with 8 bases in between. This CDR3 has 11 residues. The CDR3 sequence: CASSGRDIQYF. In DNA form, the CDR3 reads TGTGCCAGCAGCGGCCGAGACATTCAGTACTTC.

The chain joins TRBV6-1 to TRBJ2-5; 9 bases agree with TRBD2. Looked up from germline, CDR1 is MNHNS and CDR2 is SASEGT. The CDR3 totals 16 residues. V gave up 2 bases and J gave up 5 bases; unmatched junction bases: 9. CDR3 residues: CASSELLSGGSETQYF. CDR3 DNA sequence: TGTGCCAGCAGTGAACTTTTGAGCGGGGGGTCGGAGACCCAGTACTTC.

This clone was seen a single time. The CDR3 DNA reads TGTGCCAGCAGCCGTACCTTATCGGGGTACCATAGTGAGCAGTTCTTC. Its protein is CASSRTLSGYHSEQFF. V usage is TRBV2 and J usage is TRBJ2-1, with TRBD2 as a possible D gene (5 bases). The CDR3 totals 16 residues. V was cut by 6 bases and J by 9 bases, with 24 bases left in between. CDR1 is SNHLY, CDR2 FYNNEI, per germline.

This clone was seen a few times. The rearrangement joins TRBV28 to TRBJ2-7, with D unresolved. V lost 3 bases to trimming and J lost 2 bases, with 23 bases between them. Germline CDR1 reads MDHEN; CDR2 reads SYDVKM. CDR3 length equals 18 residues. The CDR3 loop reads CASSFDTNPMGRTYEQYF. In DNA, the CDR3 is TGTGCCAGCAGTTTCGACACTAATCCGATGGGCAGGACCTACGAGCAGTACTTC.